This passage covers 23 T cell receptor beta chains from one sample sequenced in a study of blood T cell repertoires in COVID-19. Data came from immunoSEQ multiplex PCR; TCRdb stores just in-frame clones and leaves some out. The sample contains around 40,000 clones, around 77% of which appear only once. Sequenced: peripheral blood. The receptors were sampled from a man aged 80 or over with active or convalescent COVID-19.

This chain uses TRBV6-5 with TRBJ1-4, with D possibly TRBD1 on 6 matching bases. With 5 bases removed from V and 5 bases from J, the gap between germline ends came to 12 bases. The germline gives CDR1 MNHEY, CDR2 SVGAGI. The CDR3 consists of 14 residues. CDR3 DNA: TGTGCCAGCAGTCTTCGGACAGCGAATGAAAAACTGTTTTTT. It is translated as CASSLRTANEKLFF.

This chain links TRBV6-2 or TRBV6-3 with TRBJ2-5; 10 bases map to TRBD1. CDR1 is MNHEY and CDR2 is SVGEGT in the germline V gene. Germline trimming cut 4 bases from V and 9 bases from J; bases unmatched to any gene: 2. The CDR3 length is 12 residues. The chain's CDR3 is CASSWDRGAQYF. The CDR3 DNA follows: TGTGCCAGCAGTTGGGACAGGGGTGCCCAGTACTTC.

The genes are TRBV28 and TRBJ2-3; 7 bases agree with TRBD2. The CDR3 has 16 amino acids. V gave up 4 bases and J gave up 0 bases; unmatched junction bases: 7. Germline CDR1 reads MDHEN; CDR2 reads SYDVKM. CDR3: CASSSSSGHSTDTQYF. The DNA for the CDR3 is TGTGCCAGCAGTTCCTCTAGCGGACATAGCACAGATACGCAGTATTTT. Based on the CDR3 plus reference TRBV28 and TRBJ2-3, the full variable domain is DVKVTQSSRYLVKRTGEKVFLECVQDMDHENMFWYRQDPGLGLRLIYFSYDVKMKEKGDIPEGYSVSREKKERFSLILESASTNQTSMYLCASSSSSGHSTDTQYFGPGTRLTVL.

V usage is TRBV15 and J usage is TRBJ2-1; maybe TRBD2 (5 bases). CDR3 length: 15 residues. Looked up from germline, CDR1 is LNHNV and CDR2 is YYDKDF (reference sequence). V was pared by 0 bases and J by 3 bases, with 9 bases between. In DNA, the CDR3 is TGTGCCACCAGCAGAGATCCGGGGATCTACAATGAGCAGTTCTTC. Encoded protein: CATSRDPGIYNEQFF. Full variable domain (outside the CDR3, taken from reference TRBV15 and TRBJ2-1): DAMVIQNPRYQVTQFGKPVTLSCSQTLNHNVMYWYQQKSSQAPKLLFHYYDKDFNNEADTPDNFQSRRPNTSFCFLDIRSPGLGDTAMYLCATSRDPGIYNEQFFGPGTRLTVL.

The chain carries TRBV28 and TRBJ1-1, with a tentative D call TRBD1 (5 bases). CDR3 size: 13 residues. CDR1 and CDR2 from the germline V gene are MDHEN and SYDVKM. V dropped 6 bases and J dropped 10 bases, with 18 bases sitting between them. As DNA, the CDR3 is TGTGCCAGCAGCTCCCCTCAGGGACTGGGAGCTTTCTTT. Its translation: CASSSPQGLGAFF.

The CDR3 DNA sequence: TGCGCCAGCAGCTTGGCCGAAGGGGGAAACTATGGCTACACCTTC. Its protein product is CASSLAEGGNYGYTF. V usage is TRBV5-1 and J usage is TRBJ1-2; weak D call: TRBD1 (6 bases). V was pared by 0 bases and J by 2 bases, with 11 bases between. The germline gives CDR1 SGHRS, CDR2 YFSETQ. The CDR3 has 15 amino acids.

The chain joins TRBV12-2 to TRBJ2-5; the table's D call TRBD2 went unverified against the DNA. TRBV12-2 is deemed a pseudogene. There are 16 residues in the CDR3. As DNA, the CDR3 is TGTGCAAGTCGCTTCGGACCGCAACTAGCACGAGAGACCCAGTACTTC. Its protein is CASRFGPQLARETQYF.

The chain's CDR3 is CASSYSKPGLGYTF. The CDR3 DNA sequence: TGTGCCAGCAGTTACTCGAAACCAGGGTTAGGCTACACCTTC. The chain joins TRBV6-5 to TRBJ1-2; the D gene is possibly TRBD1 (5 bases). Germline V lookup: CDR1 MNHEY, CDR2 SVGAGI. V lost 0 bases and J 8 bases, leaving 13 bases between the germline ends. There are 14 residues in the CDR3.

This chain links TRBV19 with TRBJ2-7; D is perhaps TRBD2 (6 bases). CDR1 LNHDA and CDR2 SQIVND come from the germline V gene (reference sequence). CDR3 length: 14 amino acids. The V end lost 6 bases, the J end lost 0 bases, and 12 bases lay between the germline ends. CDR3 region: CASRGWGGSYEQYF. Written as DNA, the CDR3 is TGTGCCAGTAGAGGTTGGGGAGGCTCCTACGAGCAGTACTTC.

The chain is built from TRBV19 and TRBJ2-1, with D possibly matching TRBD2 (6 bases). Germline V gives CDR1 LNHDA, CDR2 SQIVND (reference sequence). V was clipped by 8 bases and J by 8 bases, with 10 bases between them. The CDR3 is 11 amino acids. CDR3 coding DNA: TGTGCCAGTTCGCCGGGGGATGAGCAGTTCTTC. Translated, it gives CASSPGDEQFF. The whole variable domain, remainder taken from reference TRBV19 and TRBJ2-1, is DGGITQSPKYLFRKEGQNVTLSCEQNLNHDAMYWYRQDPGQGLRLIYYSQIVNDFQKGDIAEGYSVSREKKESFPLTVTSAQKNPTAFYLCASSPGDEQFFGPGTRLTVL.

The CDR3 sequence: CASSCRAVDQPQHF. DNA of the CDR3: TGTGCCAGCAGTTGCAGGGCCGTGGATCAGCCCCAGCATTTT. The chain couples TRBV6-7 to TRBJ1-5, with D possibly being TRBD1 (5 bases). TRBV6-7 is recorded as an ORF, its role being uncertain. The CDR3 length is 14 residues. The V end lost 4 bases, the J end lost 5 bases, and 12 bases lay between the germline ends.

The chain couples TRBV6-5 to TRBJ2-7; 7 positions match TRBD2. Germline CDR1 MNHEY, CDR2 SVGAGI. V dropped 0 bases and J dropped 2; count of bases not matched to a gene: 7. This CDR3 region has 16 residues. The CDR3 spells CASSYSKGRGAYEQYF. As DNA, the CDR3 is TGTGCCAGCAGTTACTCGAAAGGGAGGGGAGCCTACGAGCAGTACTTC.

This clone turned up a few times. The genes are TRBV18 and TRBJ2-7; D is uncertain. The CDR3 is 12 residues long. V lost 3 bases, J lost 7 bases, and 10 bases lay in between. From germline, CDR1 is KGHSH and CDR2 LQKENI. The CDR3 DNA sequence: TGTGCCAGCTCACCCTCAACCCGGGAGCAGTACTTC. Translation: CASSPSTREQYF. Full variable domain (remainder filled in from reference TRBV18 and TRBJ2-7): NAGVMQNPRHLVRRRGQEARLRCSPMKGHSHVYWYRQLPEEGLKFMVYLQKENIIDESGMPKERFSAEFPKEGPSILRIQQVVRGDSAAYFCASSPSTREQYFGPGTRLTVT.

The V call is TRBV6-2 or TRBV6-3, the J call TRBJ2-7, with D perhaps matching TRBD2 (6 bases). The V end was cut by 5 bases, the J end by 6 bases, with 14 bases between. The CDR3 spans 13 residues. Germline V lookup: CDR1 MNHEY, CDR2 SVGEGT. The CDR3 loop reads CASSPPTSSEQYF. The CDR3 bases are TGTGCCAGCAGTCCACCTACTAGCTCCGAGCAGTACTTC.

CDR3 sequence (DNA): TGTGCCAGCAGCTTAACAGGGGGCGGCTTCGCCTCCTATGGCTACACCTTC. It yields the protein CASSLTGGGFASYGYTF. V and J are TRBV7-2 and TRBJ1-2; 9 nucleotides line up with TRBD1. CDR3 size: 17 residues. The germline gives CDR1 SGHTA, CDR2 FQGNSA. With 2 bases clipped from V and 4 bases from J, the junction kept 11 bases outside the gene matches.

The rearrangement uses TRBV27 and TRBJ1-5, with 12 bases matching TRBD1. Germline CDR1 is MNHEY and CDR2 is SMNVEV (reference sequence). This CDR3 comprises 15 residues. The V segment lost 6 bases and the J segment 6 bases; nucleotides outside the gene matches: 6. Written as DNA, the CDR3 is TGTGCCAGCAGGAGCGGGACAGGGGGCTTTCAGCCCCAGCATTTT. It specifies CASRSGTGGFQPQHF.

J is TRBJ2-1 and V is TRBV5-8; the match to TRBD2 covers 9 bases. After removal of 0 bases from V and 3 bases from J, the junction contained 4 bases not matched to a gene. Germline CDR1 and CDR2: SGHTS and YDEGEE. The CDR3 totals 16 residues. In DNA, the CDR3 is TGTGCCAGCAGCTTGGGACTAGCGGAAAACTACAATGAGCAGTTCTTC. This translates into CASSLGLAENYNEQFF.

The CDR3 loop is CASSYSRRVAVHTEAFF. The DNA of the CDR3 is TGTGCCAGCAGTTACTCTCGTCGTGTTGCGGTACACACTGAAGCTTTCTTT. J is TRBJ1-1 and V is TRBV6-2 or TRBV6-3, with D hard to call. Looked up from germline, CDR1 is MNHEY and CDR2 is SVGEGT. This CDR3 is 17 amino acids long. The V end lost 0 bases, the J end lost 3 bases, and 17 bases lay between the germline ends.

This clone was observed a handful of times. The V call is TRBV19, the J call TRBJ2-3, with 9 nucleotides matching TRBD2. The CDR3 length is 14 residues. Germline CDR1 LNHDA, CDR2 SQIVND (reference sequence). The ends lost 6 bases at V and 2 bases at J; junction bases unmatched: 3. The CDR3 protein is CASRRLADTDTQYF. The CDR3 DNA reads as TGTGCCAGTAGGCGACTAGCGGACACAGATACGCAGTATTTT.

The sample holds one count of this clone. The chain links TRBV24-1 to TRBJ2-1; 7 nucleotides match TRBD1. V shed 3 bases and J 0 bases; nucleotides not matched to a gene: 7. The CDR3 consists of 17 residues. CDR1 is KGHDR and CDR2 is SFDVKD in the germline V gene. CDR3 sequence: CATSDSLDRSSYNEQFF. CDR3 nucleotides: TGTGCCACCAGTGATAGCCTGGACAGGAGCTCCTACAATGAGCAGTTCTTC.

This clone was seen only once. This chain uses TRBV5-5 with TRBJ2-7, with 7 bases matching TRBD1. The CDR3 spans 16 residues. The ends lost 2 bases at V and 3 bases at J; junction bases unmatched: 11. CDR1 and CDR2 (germline): SGHKS, YYEKEE (reference sequence). CDR3 loop: CASSFRPTGYVYEQYF. The CDR3 bases are TGTGCCAGCAGCTTTCGCCCGACAGGGTATGTCTACGAGCAGTACTTC.

Note on this clone: Mismatch with germline at one junction end may stem from a read error. The V and J genes are TRBV7-7 and TRBJ2-5, with D perhaps TRBD1 (5 bases). This CDR3 has 14 residues. Germline CDR1 and CDR2: SSHAT and FNYEAQ (reference sequence). The CDR3 sequence is CASSLQGSPETQYF. The CDR3 region has the DNA TGTGCTAGCAGCTTGCAGGGATCCCCAGAGACCCAGTACTTC.

This chain joins TRBV30 and TRBJ2-5; 7 bases agree with TRBD1. The CDR3 runs 13 residues. Per the germline V gene, CDR1 is GTSNPN and CDR2 is SVGIG (reference sequence). With V trimmed by 4 bases and J by 5 bases, 7 bases remained unmatched. CDR3 loop: CAWIGQVGETQYF. In DNA form, the CDR3 reads TGTGCCTGGATCGGACAGGTGGGGGAGACCCAGTACTTC.